The rows below give T cell receptor beta chains drawn from one sample of a study of Ad26.COV2.S vaccination and SARS-CoV-2 variants. Sequencing was performed with immunoSEQ multiplex PCR; in TCRdb, only in-frame clones are kept and a portion is missing. There are about half a million clones in the sample; roughly nine tenths occur only once, and about 1.5% lies in the top ten. This specimen was peripheral blood, taken in a trial of Ad26.COV2.S vaccine versus placebo. The receptor set was obtained from a person between 18 and 59 years old who received the Ad26.COV2.S COVID-19 vaccine or a placebo. Both conserved end residues are part of each CDR3. D genes are given only for firm matches. Part of the rows lack a size; the others show once, few, many or a class for expanded clones.

j_call: TRBJ1-3; v_call: TRBV2; d_call: NA; clone_size: NA; cdr3_aa: CASSQDGNTIYF; cdr3_nt: TGTGCCAGCAGTCAGGATGGAAACACCATATATTTT
j_call: TRBJ1-1; v_call: TRBV19; d_call: NA; clone_size: NA; cdr3_aa: CASKPDTLMTEAFF; cdr3_nt: TGTGCCAGTAAACCCGACACCCTGATGACTGAAGCTTTCTTT
j_call: TRBJ2-3; v_call: TRBV9; d_call: NA; clone_size: NA; cdr3_aa: CASSVAGLGGADTQYF; cdr3_nt: TGTGCCAGCAGCGTAGCGGGACTGGGCGGGGCAGATACGCAGTATTTT
j_call: TRBJ1-6; v_call: TRBV6-5; d_call: NA; clone_size: NA; cdr3_aa: CACRKRQSNSPLHF; cdr3_nt: TGTGCCTGCAGAAAGAGACAGTCTAATTCACCCCTCCACTTT
j_call: TRBJ2-7; v_call: TRBV11-2; d_call: NA; clone_size: NA; cdr3_aa: CASSLRSGDEQYF; cdr3_nt: TGTGCCAGCAGCTTAAGGTCGGGAGACGAGCAGTACTTC
j_call: TRBJ1-4; v_call: TRBV29-1; d_call: TRBD1; clone_size: NA; cdr3_aa: CSVEDLKTGSEKLFF; cdr3_nt: TGCAGCGTTGAAGACCTCAAGACAGGGTCGGAAAAACTGTTTTTT
j_call: TRBJ1-4; v_call: TRBV6-6; d_call: NA; clone_size: NA; cdr3_aa: CASNQTPFNEKLFF; cdr3_nt: TGTGCCAGCAACCAGACTCCTTTTAATGAAAAACTGTTTTTT
j_call: TRBJ1-2; v_call: TRBV6-5; d_call: NA; clone_size: NA; cdr3_aa: CASSYSSAGKGGYTF; cdr3_nt: TGTGCCAGCAGTTACTCGAGTGCAGGGAAGGGTGGCTACACCTTC
j_call: TRBJ2-1; v_call: TRBV6-4; d_call: TRBD2; clone_size: once; cdr3_aa: CASSDTGTSGRQVF; cdr3_nt: TGTGCCAGCAGTGACACAGGGACTAGCGGGAGGCAAGTCTTC
j_call: TRBJ1-5; v_call: TRBV7-2; d_call: NA; clone_size: NA; cdr3_aa: CASSLEGSYQPQHF; cdr3_nt: TGTGCCAGCAGCTTAGAGGGCAGTTATCAGCCCCAGCATTTT
j_call: TRBJ2-7; v_call: TRBV30; d_call: TRBD2; clone_size: once; cdr3_aa: CAWSVPTSGRSAYEQYF; cdr3_nt: TGTGCCTGGAGTGTACCGACTAGCGGGAGGAGTGCCTACGAGCAGTACTTC
j_call: TRBJ2-6; v_call: TRBV19; d_call: NA; clone_size: NA; cdr3_aa: CASSIDLGSGANVLTF; cdr3_nt: TGTGCCAGTAGTATAGATCTGGGGTCTGGGGCCAACGTCCTGACTTTC
j_call: TRBJ1-2; v_call: TRBV7-8; d_call: TRBD1; clone_size: NA; cdr3_aa: CASSLAGQAHGYTF; cdr3_nt: TGTGCCAGCAGCTTAGCGGGACAGGCGCACGGCTACACCTTC
j_call: TRBJ1-1; v_call: TRBV7-9; d_call: TRBD1; clone_size: NA; cdr3_aa: CASSSTGGHTEAFF; cdr3_nt: TGTGCCAGCAGCTCGACAGGGGGACACACTGAAGCTTTCTTT
j_call: TRBJ1-2; v_call: TRBV6-5; d_call: TRBD1; clone_size: NA; cdr3_aa: CASSRQGVGYGYTF; cdr3_nt: TGTGCCAGCAGCAGACAGGGGGTAGGCTATGGCTACACCTTC
j_call: TRBJ2-7; v_call: TRBV28; d_call: NA; clone_size: NA; cdr3_aa: CASSRYGGNEQYF; cdr3_nt: TGTGCCAGCAGTCGCTACGGTGGGAACGAGCAGTACTTC
j_call: TRBJ1-4; v_call: TRBV18; d_call: NA; clone_size: NA; cdr3_aa: CASSPNVRPLAGGTNEKLFF; cdr3_nt: TGTGCCAGCTCACCTAACGTTCGGCCCCTGGCGGGGGGCACTAATGAAAAACTGTTTTTT
j_call: TRBJ1-2; v_call: TRBV5-5; d_call: TRBD1; clone_size: NA; cdr3_aa: CASSLGGTAFGYTF; cdr3_nt: TGTGCCAGCAGCTTGGGGGGGACAGCTTTTGGCTACACCTTC
j_call: TRBJ2-3; v_call: TRBV7-2; d_call: TRBD2; clone_size: NA; cdr3_aa: CASSLSGLAGISTDTQYF; cdr3_nt: TGTGCCAGCAGCTTGTCGGGACTAGCGGGTATCTCGACAGATACGCAGTATTTT
j_call: TRBJ1-6; v_call: TRBV11-2; d_call: TRBD1; clone_size: NA; cdr3_aa: CASSSVEGALLHF; cdr3_nt: TGTGCCAGCAGCTCGGTGGAGGGGGCACTCCTCCACTTT
j_call: TRBJ1-2; v_call: TRBV21-1; d_call: NA; clone_size: NA; cdr3_aa: CARRDRTAGGYTF; cdr3_nt: TGTGCCAGAAGGGACCGCACCGCGGGAGGCTACACCTTC
j_call: TRBJ2-7; v_call: TRBV9; d_call: NA; clone_size: NA; cdr3_aa: CASSVDWSNSYEQYF; cdr3_nt: TGTGCCAGCAGCGTAGATTGGAGTAACTCCTACGAGCAGTACTTC
j_call: TRBJ2-3; v_call: TRBV5-4; d_call: NA; clone_size: NA; cdr3_aa: CASSLAPSDTQYF; cdr3_nt: TGTGCCAGCAGCTTGGCCCCCTCAGATACGCAGTATTTT
j_call: TRBJ1-2; v_call: TRBV7-9; d_call: NA; clone_size: NA; cdr3_aa: CASSLVGLNYGYTF; cdr3_nt: TGTGCCAGCAGCTTAGTAGGGCTTAACTATGGCTACACCTTC
j_call: TRBJ2-7; v_call: TRBV4-1; d_call: NA; clone_size: few; cdr3_aa: CASSQNSAGSDEQYF; cdr3_nt: TGCGCCAGCAGCCAAAATAGCGCGGGATCCGACGAGCAGTACTTC
j_call: TRBJ2-7; v_call: TRBV6-5; d_call: TRBD1; clone_size: NA; cdr3_aa: CASRGQGVFYEQYF; cdr3_nt: TGTGCCAGCAGGGGACAGGGAGTTTTCTACGAGCAGTACTTC
j_call: TRBJ2-3; v_call: TRBV15; d_call: NA; clone_size: once; cdr3_aa: CATSRSMGGPQYF; cdr3_nt: TGTGCCACCAGCAGATCCATGGGGGGTCCGCAGTATTTT